This TCR beta chain appears in the sequencing data of a study of human T cells and chemical hapten exposure. Study-wide context: Sensitization was performed using 2% DPC on a 2 cm by 2 cm upper inner arm skin site.

Germline loops: CDR1 SGHAT, CDR2 FQNNGV. Trimming removed 5 bases from V and 5 bases from J, with 9 bases in between. There are 12 residues in the CDR3. The time point was: patch test 2, 6 weeks after DPC sensitization. The treatment denotes: therapeutic diphenylcyclopropenone sensitization with weekly scalp DPC. Donors, patients with alopecia ranging from 18 to 70 years old and judged suitable for DPC, provided samples. Study-wide points: Positive correlation was observed between PT1 expanded TCR counts and patch test score.

This clonotype was recorded at least ten times. Its antigen is currently unknown. In the authors' workflow: From about 20,000 to 690,000 TCRs were found per sample, with a median of 95,638. TCRdb passed the RACE reads through MiXCR, listing each CDR3 protein once. TCRdb's processing, not the authors', yielded these V and J calls. The data hold over 130,000 distinct CDR3 sequences, with about an eighth observed a single time. The clonotype was recovered from a woman aged 45 to 65 with alopecia areata. Some clones in this sample may be carry-over from other donors' samples. The rearrangement joins TRBV11-2 to TRBJ2-5; D unresolved. The material was whole blood, obtained in connection with sensitization to the hapten diphenylcyclopropenone (DPC). This chain's CDR3 is CASSRLGETQYF. As DNA, the CDR3 is TGTGCCAGCAGCCGGCTGGGGGAGACCCAGTACTTC.